The sequence of this T cell receptor beta chain was determined in a study of blood T cell repertoires in COVID-19. Authors' analysis steps: By means of reference gene primer amplification, nucleated cell counts were estimated. Data came from immunoSEQ multiplex PCR; TCRdb stores just in-frame clones and leaves some out. That table gives V, J and clone size, and the DNA gave D and trimming. The table lists about 220,000 clones, roughly 90% of them singletons, with about 16% in the top ten. The germline gives CDR1 PRHDT, CDR2 FYEKMQ (reference sequence). The CDR3 length is 14 residues. V was pared by 5 bases and J by 6 bases, with 13 bases between. Assignments of participants to cohorts depended upon their own reported clinical history.

The source is a man aged 30-40 years who had been exposed to COVID-19. The V gene is TRBV13, the J gene TRBJ1-4, with a tentative D call TRBD1 (6 bases). Input material: PBMCs or T cells enriched from blood (not recorded which). CDR3 in amino acids: CASSPGAPYEKLFF. CDR3 bases: TGTGCCAGCAGCCCAGGGGCCCCGTATGAAAAACTGTTTTTT. Full variable domain (missing parts from reference TRBV13 and TRBJ1-4): AAGVIQSPRHLIKEKRETATLKCYPIPRHDTVYWYQQGPGQDPQFLISFYEKMQSDKGSIPDRFSAQQFSDYHSELNMSSLELGDSALYFCASSPGAPYEKLFFGSGTQLSVL.